This T cell receptor beta chain was recorded in a study of graft-versus-host responses after intestinal transplantation. Study summary: All recipients got anti-thymocyte globulin induction, then tacrolimus and steroids for about 3 years.

Measured with immunoSEQ multiplex PCR; TCRdb has only the in-frame clones, and not every one. This table has just over 40,000 clones, around 96% appearing once. Study findings and constraints: Within the allografts of patients who had graft-donor T cell macrochimerism, graft-versus-host to host-versus-graft clonal ratios were high. Ileal or blood samples showed some GvH clones first, and such clones were also found in recipient marrow.

Points on this clone: Its antigen is unidentified.

The input for sequencing was unstimulated CD8+ T cells sorted from spleen or lymph node cells, taken before transplant. This clonotype was sampled from a human donor who was the organ donor for an intestinal transplant.

This CDR3 is CASRVQLYNSPLHF. CDR3 nucleotide sequence: TGTGCCAGTAGGGTACAGCTCTATAATTCACCCCTCCACTTT. The V call is TRBV19, the J call TRBJ1-6, with D uncertain. CDR3 size: 14 residues. V gave up 6 bases and J gave up 3 bases, with 9 bases separating them. Germline V gives CDR1 LNHDA, CDR2 SQIVND (reference sequence). The whole variable domain, remainder taken from reference TRBV19 and TRBJ1-6, is DGGITQSPKYLFRKEGQNVTLSCEQNLNHDAMYWYRQDPGQGLRLIYYSQIVNDFQKGDIAEGYSVSREKKESFPLTVTSAQKNPTAFYLCASRVQLYNSPLHFGNGTRLTVT.